This T cell receptor (beta chain) is drawn from a study of blood T cell repertoires in COVID-19. The overall study: Samples taken during acute and convalescent COVID-19 were collected in the United States, Italy and Spain.

This CDR3 contains 14 residues. Germline CDR1 reads MNHEY; CDR2 reads SVGAGI. The V gene lost 4 bases and the J gene lost 2 bases, with 11 bases spanning the gap. The repertoire was sequenced with immunoSEQ multiplex PCR; TCRdb's copy has only in-frame clones and lacks some. The data hold roughly 49,000 clones, with roughly nine tenths observed a single time. This receptor was identified in a human donor in a cohort sampled during active COVID-19. This chain links TRBV6-5 with TRBJ1-2; D not certain. The sample taken for sequencing was peripheral blood. The CDR3 DNA reads TGTGCCAGCAGTTTCGCTAGGAGCAACTATGGCTACACCTTC. As protein: CASSFARSNYGYTF.